These 27 T cell receptor beta chains originate from one sample sequenced in a study of blood T cells in healthy people across ages. Together with a sample-barcoded 5' primer, a J-beta primer mix was included in a second PCR lasting roughly 6 to 12 cycles. MiXCR, applied by TCRdb to the 5' RACE reads, yields one record per CDR3 protein. In the table there are about 800,000 distinct CDR3 sequences, 20% to 25% of which are singletons. The same specimen was also included in a second study, on T cells of mothers and their children.

The source material was blood. These receptors all stem from a boy aged 5-17 years in good health.

This clonotype has a handful of counts. The gene calls are TRBV4-1 and TRBJ2-2, with 10 nucleotides matching TRBD2. The V gene's germline CDR1 is MGHRA and CDR2 YSYEKL. J lost 6 bases, V lost 4 bases, and 8 bases had no gene match. The CDR3 spans 16 residues. The CDR3 nucleotides read TGCGCCAGCAGCCCCATAGCGGGGGGAAGGGCCGGGGAGCTGTTTTTT. The encoded protein is CASSPIAGGRAGELFF.

In this sample, this clonotype turned up a few times. Being one base from a much bigger clone, this may be a read error. The gene calls are TRBV4-1 and TRBJ2-1; D is possibly TRBD2 (6 bases). The length of the CDR3 is 14 residues. Germline V gives CDR1 MGHRA, CDR2 YSYEKL. CDR3 sequence (DNA): TGCGCCAGCGGCCAGGGACTTAGGGCCAATGAGCAGTTCTTC. It encodes CASGQGLRANEQFF.

The chain carries TRBV7-9 and TRBJ2-1; 8 nucleotides match TRBD2. The J call may be faulty, since TRBJ2-7 better matches the DNA end. The CDR3 extends over 14 amino acids. Per germline, CDR1 SEHNR and CDR2 FQNEAQ (reference sequence). The CDR3 DNA is TGTGCCAGCAGCTTAGTGCGGGGGGCCCGGGAGCAGTACTTC. It codes for CASSLVRGAREQYF.

A remark on this clonotype: One end of the junction varies from germline; a read error may be responsible. The rearrangement uses TRBV29-1 and TRBJ2-5, with a possible D match to TRBD1 (6 bases). The CDR3 is made up of 13 amino acids. Germline V CDR1 and CDR2: SQVTM, ANQGSEA. CDR3 bases: TGCAGCGCCAGAACCCAAGGGGGAGAGACCCTGTACTTC. Amino acids: CSARTQGGETLYF.

The chain recombines TRBV20-1 with TRBJ1-2; no definite D call. V dropped 1 base and J dropped 3 bases, with 21 bases sitting between them. Germline V gene data show CDR1 as DFQATT and CDR2 as SNEGSKA (reference sequence). This CDR3 is built from 17 residues. The CDR3 coding sequence is TGCAGTGCTAGAGGAGGGCCGCCTGGGAGGAGGTACTATGGCTACACCTTC. This sequence encodes CSARGGPPGRRYYGYTF.

The chain joins TRBV11-2 to TRBJ1-4; TRBD1 matches at 11 bases. V trimming: 6 bases; J trimming: 4 bases; junction bases outside the gene matches: 10. Germline V CDR1 and CDR2: SGHAT, FQNNGV. This CDR3 is 17 amino acids long. The CDR3 is CASSGLGQGANNEKLFF. The CDR3 DNA reads as TGTGCCAGCAGTGGACTTGGACAGGGGGCAAATAATGAAAAACTGTTTTTT.

The chain has TRBV10-3 and TRBJ1-4, with 7 bases aligning to TRBD1. Germline V gene lookup returns CDR1 ENHRY and CDR2 SYGVKD. The CDR3 is 15 amino acids. V trimming: 9 bases; J trimming: 2 bases; junction bases outside the gene matches: 9. The CDR3 is CAINKDRSTNEKLFF. CDR3 bases: TGTGCCATAAACAAGGACAGGAGCACTAATGAAAAACTGTTTTTT.

A few counts support this clonotype. This chain uses TRBV28 with TRBJ1-5, with D possibly being TRBD1 (6 bases). CDR3 size: 16 residues. The germline gives CDR1 MDHEN, CDR2 SYDVKM. V was cut by 6 bases and J by 10 bases, with 25 bases left in between. The CDR3 sequence: CASSTQQGPRGSPQHF. The CDR3 coding sequence is TGTGCCAGCAGCACGCAACAGGGCCCGCGTGGGAGCCCCCAGCATTTT.

This chain links TRBV29-1 with TRBJ2-5, with TRBD1 as a possible D gene (5 bases). V shed 3 bases and J shed 5 bases, with 16 bases lying between them. Germline CDR1 is SQVTM and CDR2 is ANQGSEA. This CDR3 is built from 14 residues. In nucleotides, the CDR3 is TGCAGCGTTGATCAGGGCCATGAGTGGGAGACCCAGTACTTC. Residues: CSVDQGHEWETQYF.

J is TRBJ2-5 and V is TRBV20-1, with 8 bases that match TRBD1. V lost 4 bases, J lost 5 bases, and 12 bases stayed unmatched. The CDR3 length is 15 residues. Germline V gives CDR1 DFQATT, CDR2 SNEGSKA (reference sequence). The CDR3 sequence is CSAKAGTGPSETQYF. The DNA for the CDR3 is TGCAGTGCTAAAGCCGGGACAGGCCCTTCGGAGACCCAGTACTTC.

This clonotype was counted only a few times. The gene calls are TRBV5-8 and TRBJ2-1, with D maybe TRBD1 (6 bases). V lost 5 bases and J lost 0, with 12 bases in between. The V gene's germline CDR1 is SGHTS and CDR2 YDEGEE. CDR3 length equals 15 residues. CDR3: CASRARGSSYNEQFF. CDR3 DNA: TGTGCCAGCAGGGCAAGGGGGAGCTCCTACAATGAGCAGTTCTTC. The complete variable domain, with remaining parts taken from reference TRBV5-8 and TRBJ2-1, reads EAGVTQSPTHLIKTRGQQATLRCSPISGHTSVYWYQQALGLGLQFLLWYDEGEERNRGNFPPRFSGRQFPNYSSELNVNALELEDSALYLCASRARGSSYNEQFFGPGTRLTVL.

This clonotype has only a few counts. This sequence joins TRBV7-9 and TRBJ2-5; 13 bases map to TRBD2. CDR1 SEHNR and CDR2 FQNEAQ come from the germline V gene (reference sequence). V shed 5 bases and J 4 bases; nucleotides not matched to a gene: 13. The CDR3 extends over 18 amino acids. CDR3 loop: CASSVLGAGTSGVETQYF. CDR3 in DNA: TGTGCCAGCAGCGTACTCGGAGCCGGGACTAGCGGGGTAGAGACCCAGTACTTC.

This clonotype has only a few counts. Likely a read error: the CDR3 ends without its conserved phenylalanine or tryptophan. Because the CDR3's place on the DNA is in doubt, the DNA is left out and the CDR3 is given as listed by TCRdb. The chain couples TRBV9 to TRBJ1-1; TRBD1 is the table's D call and was not checked against the DNA. The germline V gene encodes CDR1 SGDLS and CDR2 YYNGEE. The CDR3 numbers 14 amino acids, ends counted. CDR3 amino acids: CASSEGTGDTEAFL.

This clonotype has only a few counts. This chain joins TRBV6-2 or TRBV6-3 and TRBJ1-2; D ambiguous. The germline V and J ends were trimmed by 0 bases and 5 bases, with 16 bases remaining between them. Germline V gene data show CDR1 as MNHEY and CDR2 as SVGEGT. The CDR3 sequence is 16 residues long. CDR3 region: CASSYSILAGEYGYTF. CDR3 sequence (DNA): TGTGCCAGCAGTTACTCGATATTGGCGGGCGAGTATGGCTACACCTTC.

The chain is built from TRBV10-3 and TRBJ1-2; D is uncertain. CDR1 is ENHRY, CDR2 SYGVKD, per germline. The CDR3 runs 15 residues. Trimming cost V 0 bases and J 2 bases, with 10 bases left between them. CDR3 protein: CAISESVRGNYGYTF. DNA of the CDR3: TGTGCCATCAGTGAGTCGGTCCGAGGGAACTATGGCTACACCTTC.

This clonotype showed up just a few times. The CDR3 DNA sequence: TGTGCCAGCAGTTACTCGTGGGGGCAACGTCAAGAGACCCAGTACTTC. This codes for CASSYSWGQRQETQYF. This sequence joins TRBV6-6 and TRBJ2-1, with D maybe TRBD1 (6 bases). The J call may be mistaken, given a closer DNA end match to TRBJ2-5. Germline CDR1 reads MNHNY; CDR2 reads SVGAGI (reference sequence). This CDR3 region has 16 residues.

A few counts support this clonotype. This rearrangement joins TRBV28 to TRBJ1-2; 7 bases align to TRBD1. With V trimmed by 6 bases and J by 5 bases, 15 bases remained unmatched. The germline CDR1 and CDR2 sequences are MDHEN and SYDVKM. This CDR3 is built from 16 residues. The DNA of the CDR3 is TGTGCCAGCAGACGCGACACCACAGGGGAGGGGTATGGCTACACCTTC. Translated: CASRRDTTGEGYGYTF.

This clonotype appeared many times. The chain uses TRBV14 and TRBJ2-1; D is possibly TRBD2 (5 bases). This CDR3 region has 15 residues. V shed 4 bases and J shed 2 bases, with 12 bases lying between them. Germline V gene lookup returns CDR1 SGHDN and CDR2 FVKESK. The CDR3 nucleotides are TGTGCCAGCAGCCTGCTTGCGGGTCCCTACAATGAGCAGTTCTTC. The encoded protein is CASSLLAGPYNEQFF.

This chain connects TRBV19 to TRBJ1-1; 11 positions agree with TRBD1. After removal of 6 bases from V and 11 bases from J, the junction contained 14 bases not matched to a gene. This CDR3 contains 15 residues. Germline CDR1 is LNHDA and CDR2 is SQIVND (reference sequence). For the CDR3, the DNA is TGTGCCAGTAGGCCGCCGGGGACAGGGGGTCCGGAGGCTTTCTTT. Its translation is CASRPPGTGGPEAFF.

Concerning this clonotype itself: An end of the junction does not agree with germline; a read error may underlie this. Here the CDR3 reads CASSYLTQGGLFF. CDR3 DNA sequence: TGTGCCAGCAGTTATTTGACCCAGGGGGGGCTGTTTTTT. The chain is built from TRBV6-5 and TRBJ2-2, with TRBD1 as a possible D gene (7 bases). The length of the CDR3 is 13 residues. Per the germline V gene, CDR1 is MNHEY and CDR2 is SVGAGI.

This clonotype was seen a few times. The rearrangement uses TRBV7-9 and TRBJ1-4; no firm D call. Trimming left V 5 bases short and J 5 bases short, with 6 bases between. CDR3 length: 12 residues. CDR1 and CDR2 (germline): SEHNR, FQNEAQ (reference sequence). The CDR3 is CASSARNEKLFF. In DNA form, the CDR3 reads TGTGCCAGCAGCGCCCGGAATGAAAAACTGTTTTTT.

This clonotype was seen a handful of times. The chain carries TRBV6-5 and TRBJ2-5, with D perhaps TRBD2 (5 bases). The CDR3 length is 15 residues. Per germline, CDR1 MNHEY and CDR2 SVGAGI. Trimming took off 2 bases at V and 2 bases at J, with 12 bases between the two ends. CDR3 amino acids: CASSYEGPVQETQYF. CDR3 bases: TGTGCCAGCAGTTACGAGGGCCCCGTTCAAGAGACCCAGTACTTC.

In its sample, this clonotype was seen a few times. V gene TRBV4-1 combines with J gene TRBJ1-2; D not certain. CDR3 length equals 15 residues. Germline V gives CDR1 MGHRA, CDR2 YSYEKL. V lost 0 bases to trimming and J lost 8 bases, with 16 bases between them. CDR3 protein: CASSQDRSGPAGYTF. The CDR3 nucleotides are TGCGCCAGCAGCCAAGATCGGTCGGGCCCCGCGGGCTACACCTTC.

In its sample, this clonotype was seen a few times. CDR3 sequence: CAAGETREAFF. In nucleotides, the CDR3 is TGTGCCGCGGGGGAAACTCGTGAAGCTTTCTTT. The V and J genes are TRBV3-1 and TRBJ1-1; D may be TRBD1 (5 bases). Germline lookup yields CDR1 LGHDT and CDR2 YNNKEL (reference sequence). CDR3 length: 11 residues. Trimming cost V 11 bases and J 7 bases, with 14 bases left between them.

Only a few counts were recorded for this clonotype. The chain has TRBV7-9 and TRBJ1-1; D ambiguous. V was cut by 3 bases and J by 5 bases, with 7 bases left in between. This CDR3 is built from 12 residues. Germline V gene data show CDR1 as SEHNR and CDR2 as FQNEAQ (reference sequence). In DNA, the CDR3 is TGTGCCAGCAGCTTCGGTCCGACTGAAGCTTTCTTT. It codes for CASSFGPTEAFF.

To note about this clonotype: A much larger clone lies a single base off, so this may be a read error. The DNA for the CDR3 is TGCGCCACCATGACGGGGACAGGAAAAAACATTCAGTACTTC. Translating it yields CATMTGTGKNIQYF. This sequence joins TRBV10-2 and TRBJ2-4; 8 bases match TRBD1. The CDR3 runs 14 residues. The V gene end was trimmed by 10 bases and the J gene end by 4 bases; junction bases not matched to a gene: 9. Germline CDR1 and CDR2: WSHSY and SAAADI.

This clonotype has a single count. The chain recombines TRBV4-3 with TRBJ2-1; TRBD2 aligns across 8 bases. The junction had 7 bases not matched to a gene; V was cut back by 1 base and J by 5 bases. Per germline, CDR1 LGHNA and CDR2 YSLEER. The CDR3 sequence is 16 residues long. The CDR3 region is CASSQVLAGPDNEQFF. As DNA, the CDR3 is TGCGCCAGCAGCCAAGTGCTAGCGGGCCCTGACAATGAGCAGTTCTTC.